This T cell receptor beta chain was observed in a study of blood T cell repertoires in COVID-19. About the research overall: Specimens from acute and convalescent COVID-19 originated in the United States, Italy and Spain. Nucleic acid was either cDNA or gDNA, and it came from T cells, B-cell-depleted T cells, or PBMCs.

As originally analysed: The assay estimated nucleated cells by amplifying reference gene primers. Assay used: immunoSEQ multiplex PCR; TCRdb lists only in-frame clones, some missing. The V and J calls and the clone size are those of that table, but D and trimming were determined from the DNA. The repertoire holds fewer than 90,000 clones, with 86% as singletons. Sequencing was done on a sample of peripheral blood. This TCR was sampled from a man between 65 and 85 years old with active COVID-19.

DNA of the CDR3: TGTGCCAGCAGCTTAGGACGGGGCGGGAGGCCCCTCACAGATACGCAGTATTTT. Its translation is CASSLGRGGRPLTDTQYF. The V gene is TRBV7-2, the J gene TRBJ2-3; 8 bases are a match to TRBD2. Per germline, CDR1 SGHTA and CDR2 FQGNSA. Trimming took 1 base from V and 2 from J; bases not matched to a gene: 11. This CDR3 contains 18 residues.